The source of this TCR beta chain is a study of T cells in Graves' hyperthyroidism and ophthalmopathy. For the study at large: Peripheral blood was obtained at initial diagnosis, preceding any treatment.

Thyroid ultrasound and orbital computed tomography, with clinical symptoms and serum thyroxine and TRAb, informed diagnoses. The germline V gene has CDR1 GTSNPN and CDR2 SVGIG (reference sequence). V was trimmed by 2 bases and J by 2 bases, leaving 14 bases between them. This CDR3 comprises 15 residues. TCR beta CDR3 regions were amplified from RNA. TCR CDR3 underwent first-round RT-PCR with the HTBI primer set. From the multiplex PCR reads, TCRdb called clonotypes with MiXCR, one entry per CDR3 protein. The data show around 600,000 distinct CDR3 sequences, 16% seen once. This clonotype occurred many times. Its antigen remains unknown. Study-level findings and limits: The model predicted ophthalmopathy a median roughly 6.3 months before onset. From stable hyperthyroidism, ophthalmopathy was set apart by a 13 V-J model.

The V gene is TRBV30, the J gene TRBJ2-3, with D perhaps TRBD2 (5 bases). The sequencing sample was made of blood. The sequence came from a woman aged 40-49 years with Graves' ophthalmopathy. The CDR3 DNA follows: TGTGCCTGGAGTTCCGGACTCGGGTCCACAGATACGCAGTATTTT. It specifies CAWSSGLGSTDTQYF.